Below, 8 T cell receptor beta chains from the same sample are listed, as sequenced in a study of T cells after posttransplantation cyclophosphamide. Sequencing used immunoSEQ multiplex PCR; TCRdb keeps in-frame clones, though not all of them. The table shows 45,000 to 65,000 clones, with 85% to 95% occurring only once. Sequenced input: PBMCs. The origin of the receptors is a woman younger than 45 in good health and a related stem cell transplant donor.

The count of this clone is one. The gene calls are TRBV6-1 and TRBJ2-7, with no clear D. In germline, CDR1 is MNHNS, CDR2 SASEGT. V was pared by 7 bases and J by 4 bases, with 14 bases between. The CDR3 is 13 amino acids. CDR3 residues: CASTPPVQYEQYF. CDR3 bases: TGTGCCAGCACTCCCCCAGTGCAATACGAGCAGTACTTC.

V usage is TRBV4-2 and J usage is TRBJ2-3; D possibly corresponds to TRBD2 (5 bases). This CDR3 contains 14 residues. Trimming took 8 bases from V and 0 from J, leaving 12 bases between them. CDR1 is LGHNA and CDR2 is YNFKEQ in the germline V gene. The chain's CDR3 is CASARGSSTDTQYF. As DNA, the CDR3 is TGTGCCAGCGCGAGAGGGTCTAGCACAGATACGCAGTATTTT.

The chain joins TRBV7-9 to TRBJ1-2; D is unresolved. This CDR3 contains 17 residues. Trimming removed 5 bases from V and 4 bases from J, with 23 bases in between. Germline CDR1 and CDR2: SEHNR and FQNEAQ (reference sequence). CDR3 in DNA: TGTGCCAGCAGCACCTACCCTGGGAGGCAGAGTGGCTATGGCTACACCTTC. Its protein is CASSTYPGRQSGYGYTF.

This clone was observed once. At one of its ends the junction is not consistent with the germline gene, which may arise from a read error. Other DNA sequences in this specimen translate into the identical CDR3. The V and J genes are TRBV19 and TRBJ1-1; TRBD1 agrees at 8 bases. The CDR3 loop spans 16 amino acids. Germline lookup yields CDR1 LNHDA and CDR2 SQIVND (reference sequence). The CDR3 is CASSPQGADLNTEAFF. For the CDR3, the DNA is TGTGCCAGTAGTCCGCAGGGGGCTGATTTGAACACTGAAGCCTTCTTT.

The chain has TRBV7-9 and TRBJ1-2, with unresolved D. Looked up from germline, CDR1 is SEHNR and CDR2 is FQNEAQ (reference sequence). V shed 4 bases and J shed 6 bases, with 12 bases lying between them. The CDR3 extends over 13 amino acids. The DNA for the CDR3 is TGTGCCAGCAGCTCCCTCCCCCAGGATGGCTACACCTTC. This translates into CASSSLPQDGYTF.

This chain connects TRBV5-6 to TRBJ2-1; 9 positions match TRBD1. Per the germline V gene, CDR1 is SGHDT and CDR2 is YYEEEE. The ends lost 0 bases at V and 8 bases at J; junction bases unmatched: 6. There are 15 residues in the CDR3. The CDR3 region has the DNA TGTGCCAGCAGCTTGGAGGGGACAGGGCTCCATGAGCAGTTCTTC. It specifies CASSLEGTGLHEQFF.

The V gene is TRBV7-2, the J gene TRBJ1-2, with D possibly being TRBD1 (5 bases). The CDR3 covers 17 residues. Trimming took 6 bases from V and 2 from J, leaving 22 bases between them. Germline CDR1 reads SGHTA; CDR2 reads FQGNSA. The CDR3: CASSPFGGTAENYGYTF. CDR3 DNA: TGTGCCAGCAGTCCTTTTGGAGGGACGGCGGAAAACTATGGCTACACCTTC.

The CDR3 region is CASSEGSGGAGEQYF. For the CDR3, the DNA is TGTGCCAGCAGTGAAGGTAGCGGGGGGGCAGGGGAGCAGTACTTC. V is TRBV6-1 and J is TRBJ2-7, with 11 bases that match TRBD2. V lost 1 base to trimming and J lost 7 bases; unmatched junction nucleotides: 6. Germline CDR1 is MNHNS and CDR2 is SASEGT. This CDR3 comprises 15 residues.